A single sample is the source of the 20 T cell receptor beta chains below, sequenced in a study of memory CD4+ T cells and cytomegalovirus serostatus. The protocol was immunoSEQ multiplex PCR, while the TCRdb copy is restricted to in-frame clones and leaves out a portion. The sample carries some 48,000 clones, over 75% recorded once. Single viable CD3+CD4+CD8-CD45RO+ cells were sorted as the memory CD4+ T cells. The sample taken for sequencing was memory CD4+ T cells from blood. These TCRs come from an adult in good health and CMV-seronegative.

For this clone: Relative to the germline gene, one junction end is altered; a read error may explain this. V gene TRBV6-6 combines with J gene TRBJ2-1, with 8 nucleotides matching TRBD1. The germline V gene has CDR1 MNHNY and CDR2 SVGAGI (reference sequence). The CDR3 contains 13 residues. In nucleotides, the CDR3 is TGTGCCAGCAGTTTCTCCCCGGGACAGGAGACAGTCTTC. Its translation is CASSFSPGQETVF.

The chain uses TRBV5-1 and TRBJ1-1; TRBD1 matches at 7 bases. The junction had 11 bases not matched to a gene; V was cut back by 2 bases and J by 4 bases. Per germline, CDR1 SGHRS and CDR2 YFSETQ. The CDR3 extends over 16 amino acids. The CDR3 reads CASSLGGSMGGTEAFF. The DNA of the CDR3 is TGCGCCAGCAGCTTAGGGGGCTCCATGGGGGGCACTGAAGCTTTCTTT.

This chain connects TRBV7-2 to TRBJ2-7, with a tentative D call TRBD1 (6 bases). This CDR3 is built from 14 residues. Trimming took 4 bases from V and 3 from J, leaving 13 bases between them. Germline lookup yields CDR1 SGHTA and CDR2 FQGNSA. DNA for the CDR3: TGTGCCAGCAGCTCGCCGGGACACCACTACGAGCAGTACTTC. Amino acid sequence: CASSSPGHHYEQYF.

The sample holds a few counts of this clone. The J gene is TRBJ1-1, the V gene TRBV6-1; TRBD1 might be the D (6 bases). Germline CDR1 reads MNHNS; CDR2 reads SASEGT. The CDR3 loop spans 13 amino acids. The V end was cut by 3 bases, the J end by 4 bases, with 9 bases between. The CDR3 sequence is CASSDTGPTEAFF. For the CDR3, the DNA is TGTGCCAGCAGTGACACAGGGCCCACTGAAGCTTTCTTT.

The rearrangement joins TRBV6-5 to TRBJ1-5; D unresolved. In germline, CDR1 is MNHEY, CDR2 SVGAGI. The length of the CDR3 is 12 residues. Deletions cut 6 bases from V and 4 bases from J, with 7 bases between. In nucleotides, the CDR3 is TGTGCCAGCAGCTCCGCTAATCAGCCCCAGCATTTT. The encoded protein is CASSSANQPQHF.

This chain links TRBV6-5 with TRBJ1-3; tentative D call: TRBD1 (5 bases). Trimming stripped 4 bases from V and 0 bases from J, with 13 bases between. Germline CDR1 reads MNHEY; CDR2 reads SVGAGI. The length of the CDR3 is 16 residues. CDR3 residues: CASSLMGPSSGNTIYF. The CDR3 bases are TGTGCCAGCAGTTTAATGGGACCGTCCTCTGGAAACACCATATATTTT.

With regard to this clone: It may be a read error: a sequence one base away is much more abundant. The CDR3 region has the DNA TGTGCCAGCAGCTTCATGTCTGGGGGCACTGAAGCTTTCTTT. It specifies CASSFMSGGTEAFF. V gene TRBV7-9 combines with J gene TRBJ1-1; possible D gene TRBD1, 5 bases. Trimming removed 3 bases at V and 4 bases at J, with 12 bases between. Germline V CDR1 and CDR2: SEHNR, FQNEAQ (reference sequence). The CDR3 length is 14 residues.

This chain uses TRBV19 with TRBJ1-5; 7 nucleotides align to TRBD1. The ends lost 4 bases at V and 7 bases at J; junction bases unmatched: 7. The CDR3 totals 14 residues. Per the germline V gene, CDR1 is LNHDA and CDR2 is SQIVND (reference sequence). CDR3 coding DNA: TGTGCCAGTAGTACCTACCAGGGGGAGCAGCCCCAGCATTTT. As protein: CASSTYQGEQPQHF.

The chain recombines TRBV19 with TRBJ1-2; D unclear. Germline CDR1 reads LNHDA; CDR2 reads SQIVND (reference sequence). The V end was cut by 3 bases, the J end by 4 bases, with 3 bases between. The CDR3 runs 11 residues. DNA for the CDR3: TGTGCCAGTAGTATGGGCTATGGCTACACCTTC. Protein product: CASSMGYGYTF. Looking up the rest from reference TRBV19 and TRBJ1-2 gives the full variable domain: DGGITQSPKYLFRKEGQNVTLSCEQNLNHDAMYWYRQDPGQGLRLIYYSQIVNDFQKGDIAEGYSVSREKKESFPLTVTSAQKNPTAFYLCASSMGYGYTFGSGTRLTVV.

This clone was found once. The chain joins TRBV6-1 to TRBJ1-1; D ambiguous. This CDR3 is built from 13 residues. CDR1 and CDR2 from the germline V gene are MNHNS and SASEGT. For the CDR3, the DNA is TGTGCACCTCGTAGGTATATGAACACTGAAGCTTTCTTT. Translation gives CAPRRYMNTEAFF.

A remark on this clone: Other nucleotide sequences from this sample produce the same CDR3. The chain has TRBV4-1 and TRBJ1-4; the D gene is possibly TRBD1 (5 bases). V was pared by 1 base and J by 8 bases, with 17 bases between. The germline gives CDR1 MGHRA, CDR2 YSYEKL. The CDR3 runs to 16 residues. CDR3 nucleotide sequence: TGCGCCAGCAGCCAAGGTCCGGCGGGGGGAGGAGAAAAACTGTTTTTT. Translation: CASSQGPAGGGEKLFF.

CDR3 in amino acids: CASSVGGREGLNTQYF. CDR3 bases: TGTGCCAGCAGTGTGGGTGGCAGGGAGGGTCTGAATACGCAGTATTTT. The V and J genes are TRBV25-1 and TRBJ2-3; 7 nucleotides line up with TRBD2. J gave up 7 bases and V 4 bases, and 14 bases lay outside the gene matches. Germline loops: CDR1 MGHDK, CDR2 SYGVNS. The CDR3 covers 16 residues.

This chain joins TRBV30 and TRBJ2-1, with TRBD2 matching over 13 bases. The CDR3 extends over 15 amino acids. The V and J ends lost 2 bases and 6 bases, in that order; junction bases with no gene match: 4. CDR1 is GTSNPN and CDR2 is SVGIG in the germline V gene (reference sequence). The CDR3 sequence is CAWSPGTSGINEQFF. CDR3 DNA: TGTGCCTGGAGTCCCGGGACTAGCGGGATCAATGAGCAGTTCTTC.

This clone was detected a few times. The V call is TRBV5-1, the J call TRBJ2-5; D remains unclear. This CDR3 spans 12 amino acids. V dropped 1 base and J dropped 7 bases, with 8 bases sitting between them. The germline V gene has CDR1 SGHRS and CDR2 YFSETQ. This chain's CDR3 is CASSLIIGTQYF. As DNA, the CDR3 is TGCGCCAGCAGCTTGATCATTGGGACCCAGTACTTC.

This clone is termed medium-sized. The J gene is TRBJ1-2, the V gene TRBV7-2; D remains ambiguous. Germline V gene data show CDR1 as SGHTA and CDR2 as FQGNSA. The V end was cut by 2 bases, the J end by 7 bases, with 11 bases between. CDR3 size: 13 residues. The CDR3 bases are TGTGCCAGCAGCTTACTTTCGGCAGGTGGCTACACCTTC. This codes for CASSLLSAGGYTF.

For this clone: At one boundary the junction diverges from the germline segment, which might be a read error. This sequence joins TRBV7-9 and TRBJ2-2, with a possible D match to TRBD1 (5 bases). This CDR3 spans 15 amino acids. In germline, CDR1 is SEHNR, CDR2 FQNEAQ (reference sequence). The CDR3 loop reads CASSLHSGNIGELFF. CDR3 DNA sequence: TGTGCCAGCAGCTTACATTCAGGGAACATCGGGGAGCTGTTTTTT.

This sequence joins TRBV7-9 and TRBJ2-7; no clear D. Germline assignment: CDR1 SEHNR and CDR2 FQNEAQ (reference sequence). The CDR3 spans 15 residues. The V gene lost 5 bases and the J gene lost 3 bases, with 17 bases spanning the gap. This CDR3 is CASSLRRTVDYEQYF. The CDR3 coding sequence is TGTGCCAGCAGCCTGCGAAGAACGGTCGACTACGAGCAGTACTTC.

This clone was seen a few times. The V gene is TRBV7-6, the J gene TRBJ2-5; D is perhaps TRBD2 (7 bases). V shed 3 bases and J shed 7 bases, with 21 bases lying between them. Germline V CDR1 and CDR2: SGHVS, FNYEAQ. The CDR3 runs 16 residues. CDR3 bases: TGTGCCAGCAGCTTGGGGGGGCCCCACGGATGGGGGACCCAGTACTTC. It codes for CASSLGGPHGWGTQYF.

The chain carries TRBV5-4 and TRBJ2-1, with TRBD2 matching 10 bases. Germline CDR1 and CDR2: SGHNT and YYREEE (reference sequence). Trimming took 1 base from V and 8 from J; bases not matched to a gene: 6. This CDR3 region has 15 residues. CDR3 sequence reads: CASSLTSGNWYEQFF. CDR3 nucleotide sequence: TGTGCCAGCAGCTTGACTAGCGGGAATTGGTATGAGCAGTTCTTC.

This clone was picked up one time. This sequence joins TRBV6-4 and TRBJ2-3; no clear D gene. Germline V gene data show CDR1 as MRHNA and CDR2 as SNTAGT. The length of the CDR3 is 13 residues. V shed 3 bases and J shed 6 bases, with 10 bases lying between them. The CDR3 here is CASSETTPDTQYF. The CDR3 bases are TGTGCCAGCAGTGAAACCACTCCGGATACGCAGTATTTT.